The clone carrying this TCR beta chain qualifies as medium-sized. Germline V CDR1 and CDR2: LGHNA, YNFKEQ. The CDR3 runs 16 residues. Trimming pared 5 bases from V and 0 bases from J, leaving 14 bases between. TCRdb re-analysed the RT-PCR reads in MiXCR, keeping a single row per CDR3 protein. Of approximately 1,500 distinct CDR3 sequences in the sample, about 37% were seen once. Sequenced input: memory CD4+ T cells from salivary gland. The rearrangement links TRBV4-2 to TRBJ1-3; D call uncertain. This receptor was taken from a female donor with primary Sjogren's syndrome. The CDR3 sequence: CASSTEPRSSGNTIYF. Written as DNA, the CDR3 is TGTGCCAGCAGCACAGAACCCAGGAGCTCTGGAAACACCATATATTTT.